The present T cell receptor beta chain was sequenced within a study of T cell responses to AZD1222 COVID-19 vaccine. Study outcomes and limitations: Baseline antibody screening turned up just six seropositive AZD1222 recipients.

Libraries were prepared by immunoSEQ multiplex PCR; TCRdb keeps only in-frame clonotypes and omits some of them. The table lists 120,000 or so clones, roughly 88% of them singletons. To note about this clone: Its antigen is currently unknown.

Germline assignment: CDR1 SGHTA and CDR2 FQGTGA. The CDR3 runs to 15 residues. J gave up 2 bases and V 5 bases, and 7 bases lay outside the gene matches. The chain joins TRBV7-3 to TRBJ1-1; 8 bases agree with TRBD1. The sample here was peripheral blood, taken 28 days after the second AZD1222 dose. This TCR was recovered from an adult who received the AZD1222 COVID-19 vaccine. The DNA for the CDR3 is TGTGCCAGCAGCCTCAGGACAGGGCTCAACACTGAAGCTTTCTTT. Its protein product is CASSLRTGLNTEAFF.